This TCR beta chain was sequenced during a study of beta chain features in type 1 diabetes. The authors reverse transcribed all of the isolated RNA, so sequencing captured expressed TCRB transcripts. The repertoire was sequenced with immunoSEQ multiplex PCR; TCRdb's copy has only in-frame clones and lacks some. The sample lists about 650,000 clones, roughly 12% seen once, with around 0.12% in the top ten. In regard to this clone: Its specificity is unknown.

Study-wide points: When VDJ junctions were examined, type 1 diabetes patients showed fewer insertions and more deletions. When Type 1 diabetes patients were examined, their TCRB CDR3s proved moderately but significantly shorter in all four CD4+ subsets.

Researchers reported sorting CD4+ naive, central memory, regulatory and stem cell-like memory cells via CD45RO/CCR7/CD25/CD127/CD95/CD27. The germline CDR1 and CDR2 sequences are SGHRS and YFSETQ. The length of the CDR3 is 17 residues. Trimming pared 3 bases from V and 2 bases from J, leaving 18 bases between. Input material: naive CD4+ T cells from blood. The rearrangement joins TRBV5-1 to TRBJ2-1; perhaps TRBD1 as D (5 bases). The clonotype originates from a man aged 25-45 years with type 1 diabetes. In DNA form, the CDR3 reads TGCGCCAGCAGCTCAAAGAGCGACAGTGGAGCCTACAATGAGCAGTTCTTC. It codes for CASSSKSDSGAYNEQFF.